Listed below are T cell receptor beta chains from one sample, sequenced in a study of blood T cell repertoires in COVID-19. Only in-frame clones appear in the TCRdb table, and some are missing; sequencing was by immunoSEQ multiplex PCR. The data show hundreds of thousands of clones, 86% seen once. The sequencing sample was made of PBMCs or T cells enriched from blood (not recorded which). The receptors come from a woman between 45 and 65 years old who had recovered from COVID-19. Each CDR3 is given with its conserved first and last residue. Each record gives: D gene, V gene, clone size, J gene, CDR3 protein, CDR3 DNA. A D gene is named only where the DNA matches it firmly. Clone size, where shown, is once, few, many, or a class for clones that have expanded.

d_call: .; v_call: TRBV28; clone_size: .; j_call: TRBJ2-7; cdr3_aa: CASRLGTAGEQYF; cdr3_nt: TGTGCCAGCCGCCTTGGGACCGCGGGGGAGCAGTACTTC
d_call: .; v_call: TRBV7-3; clone_size: .; j_call: TRBJ1-1; cdr3_aa: CASSLTRDTNTEAFF; cdr3_nt: TGTGCCAGCAGCTTAACACGGGATACGAACACTGAAGCTTTCTTT
d_call: TRBD2; v_call: TRBV3-1/TRBV3-2; clone_size: .; j_call: TRBJ2-2; cdr3_aa: CASSRGRGAGPTGELFF; cdr3_nt: TGTGCCAGCAGCCGGGGAAGAGGAGCGGGGCCCACCGGGGAGCTGTTTTTT
d_call: TRBD1; v_call: TRBV28; clone_size: .; j_call: TRBJ2-1; cdr3_aa: CASSLWPSGQGAVYNEQFF; cdr3_nt: TGTGCCAGCAGTTTATGGCCATCCGGACAGGGGGCTGTCTACAATGAGCAGTTCTTC
d_call: .; v_call: TRBV19; clone_size: .; j_call: TRBJ1-1; cdr3_aa: CASSIAQNTEAFF; cdr3_nt: TGTGCCAGTAGTATTGCACAGAACACTGAAGCTTTCTTT
d_call: TRBD1; v_call: TRBV5-1; clone_size: .; j_call: TRBJ1-2; cdr3_aa: CASSYLQGADYGYTF; cdr3_nt: TGCGCCAGCAGCTACTTACAGGGGGCGGACTATGGCTACACCTTC
d_call: .; v_call: TRBV6-1; clone_size: .; j_call: TRBJ2-7; cdr3_aa: CASSELQEAAYEQYF; cdr3_nt: TGTGCCAGCAGTGAACTCCAAGAAGCGGCCTACGAGCAGTACTTC
d_call: TRBD2; v_call: TRBV7-2; clone_size: .; j_call: TRBJ2-7; cdr3_aa: CASSPQLGLAAGKQYF; cdr3_nt: TGTGCCAGCAGCCCTCAGCTGGGACTAGCAGCGGGGAAGCAGTACTTC
d_call: .; v_call: TRBV7-9; clone_size: .; j_call: TRBJ1-2; cdr3_aa: CASSGAGPTLSGYTF; cdr3_nt: TGTGCCAGCAGCGGGGCAGGGCCTACGTTAAGTGGCTACACCTTC
d_call: TRBD1; v_call: TRBV5-1; clone_size: .; j_call: TRBJ2-5; cdr3_aa: CASSSTGSHQETQYF; cdr3_nt: TGCGCCAGCAGCTCGACAGGGTCCCACCAAGAGACCCAGTACTTC
d_call: .; v_call: TRBV19; clone_size: .; j_call: TRBJ1-3; cdr3_aa: CASSIGAGKGNTIYF; cdr3_nt: TGTGCCAGTAGTATAGGGGCAGGGAAGGGAAACACCATATATTTT
d_call: .; v_call: TRBV2; clone_size: .; j_call: TRBJ1-5; cdr3_aa: CASSELSPNQPQHF; cdr3_nt: TGTGCCAGCAGTGAGCTCAGTCCCAATCAGCCCCAGCATTTT
d_call: .; v_call: TRBV11-2; clone_size: .; j_call: TRBJ1-3; cdr3_aa: CASSFERGNTIYF; cdr3_nt: TGTGCCAGCAGCTTTGAGCGCGGAAACACCATATATTTT
d_call: TRBD1; v_call: TRBV28; clone_size: .; j_call: TRBJ2-7; cdr3_aa: CASSFPGQGGGEQYF; cdr3_nt: TGTGCCAGCAGTTTCCCCGGACAGGGAGGCGGGGAGCAGTACTTC
d_call: .; v_call: TRBV21-1; clone_size: .; j_call: TRBJ2-2; cdr3_aa: CASSKARGGRANTGELFF; cdr3_nt: TGTGCCAGCAGCAAAGCGCGGGGGGGTCGTGCGAACACCGGGGAGCTGTTTTTT
d_call: .; v_call: TRBV12-3/TRBV12-4; clone_size: .; j_call: TRBJ2-3; cdr3_aa: CASSLEGAGTQYF; cdr3_nt: TGTGCCAGCAGTTTGGAGGGGGCAGGTACGCAGTATTTT
d_call: .; v_call: TRBV28; clone_size: .; j_call: TRBJ1-3; cdr3_aa: CASSGSPGNTIYF; cdr3_nt: TGTGCCAGCAGCGGGTCCCCTGGAAACACCATATATTTT
d_call: TRBD2; v_call: TRBV18; clone_size: .; j_call: TRBJ2-7; cdr3_aa: CASSPALGGGYYEQYF; cdr3_nt: TGTGCCAGCTCACCAGCCCTGGGCGGGGGGTATTACGAGCAGTACTTC
d_call: .; v_call: TRBV11-2; clone_size: few; j_call: TRBJ2-6; cdr3_aa: CASSPRISGANVLTF; cdr3_nt: TGTGCCAGCAGCCCTAGGATCTCTGGGGCCAACGTCCTGACTTTC
d_call: .; v_call: TRBV30; clone_size: .; j_call: TRBJ2-5; cdr3_aa: CAWSGGPQETQYF; cdr3_nt: TGTGCCTGGAGTGGAGGCCCACAAGAGACCCAGTACTTC
d_call: .; v_call: TRBV5-1; clone_size: .; j_call: TRBJ1-5; cdr3_aa: CASSFTPGSNQPQHF; cdr3_nt: TGCGCCAGCAGCTTTACACCAGGGAGCAATCAGCCCCAGCATTTT
d_call: .; v_call: TRBV28; clone_size: once; j_call: TRBJ1-6; cdr3_aa: CASSRDLNSPLHF; cdr3_nt: TGTGCCAGCAGTCGGGATCTTAATTCACCCCTCCACTTT
d_call: TRBD2; v_call: TRBV5-1; clone_size: .; j_call: TRBJ2-3; cdr3_aa: CASSLAGGSDTQYF; cdr3_nt: TGCGCCAGCAGCTTAGCGGGAGGATCAGATACGCAGTATTTT
d_call: .; v_call: TRBV7-2; clone_size: .; j_call: TRBJ1-1; cdr3_aa: CASSPRIGRMNTEAFF; cdr3_nt: TGTGCCAGCAGCCCCCGAATAGGGAGGATGAACACTGAAGCTTTCTTT
d_call: TRBD1; v_call: TRBV6-6; clone_size: .; j_call: TRBJ1-5; cdr3_aa: CASSSGQGYEQPQHF; cdr3_nt: TGTGCCAGCAGTTCGGGACAGGGTTACGAACAGCCCCAGCATTTT
d_call: .; v_call: TRBV6-5; clone_size: .; j_call: TRBJ1-6; cdr3_aa: CASSSPRENSPLHF; cdr3_nt: TGTGCCAGCAGTTCCCCCCGCGAGAATTCACCCCTCCACTTT
d_call: .; v_call: TRBV30; clone_size: .; j_call: TRBJ1-1; cdr3_aa: CAWSVSRNTEAFF; cdr3_nt: TGTGCCTGGAGTGTCTCCAGAAACACTGAAGCTTTCTTT
d_call: TRBD2; v_call: TRBV5-6; clone_size: .; j_call: TRBJ2-5; cdr3_aa: CASSLPSGEVGETQYF; cdr3_nt: TGTGCCAGCAGCTTACCCAGCGGGGAGGTAGGGGAGACCCAGTACTTC
d_call: TRBD2; v_call: TRBV9; clone_size: .; j_call: TRBJ2-1; cdr3_aa: CASSAPGLAGSSSYNEQFF; cdr3_nt: TGTGCCAGCAGCGCCCCGGGACTAGCGGGATCAAGCTCCTACAATGAGCAGTTCTTC
d_call: TRBD1; v_call: TRBV7-3; clone_size: .; j_call: TRBJ2-1; cdr3_aa: CASSTKRDSSYNEQFF; cdr3_nt: TGTGCCAGCAGCACAAAAAGGGACAGCTCCTACAATGAGCAGTTCTTC
d_call: .; v_call: TRBV25-1; clone_size: .; j_call: TRBJ1-1; cdr3_aa: CASMAGRKKMNTEAFF; cdr3_nt: TGTGCCAGCATGGCGGGCAGGAAGAAAATGAACACTGAAGCTTTCTTT
d_call: TRBD2; v_call: TRBV7-2; clone_size: few; j_call: TRBJ2-1; cdr3_aa: CASSLVSTSGINEQFF; cdr3_nt: TGTGCCAGCAGCTTAGTATCGACTAGCGGGATCAATGAGCAGTTCTTC
d_call: .; v_call: TRBV7-2; clone_size: .; j_call: TRBJ2-5; cdr3_aa: CASSPTWAQETQYF; cdr3_nt: TGTGCCAGCAGCCCGACGTGGGCCCAAGAGACCCAGTACTTC
d_call: TRBD2; v_call: TRBV3-1/TRBV3-2; clone_size: .; j_call: TRBJ2-1; cdr3_aa: CASSRLAGGPGDNEQFF; cdr3_nt: TGTGCCAGCAGCCGCTTAGCGGGGGGGCCTGGGGACAATGAGCAGTTCTTC
d_call: .; v_call: TRBV20-1; clone_size: .; j_call: TRBJ1-3; cdr3_aa: CSALTGNTIYF; cdr3_nt: TGCAGTGCTCTTACTGGAAACACCATATATTTT
d_call: .; v_call: TRBV5-1; clone_size: .; j_call: TRBJ1-5; cdr3_aa: CASSRGDYSNQPQHF; cdr3_nt: TGCGCCAGCAGCAGAGGGGACTATAGCAATCAGCCCCAGCATTTT
d_call: TRBD1; v_call: TRBV2; clone_size: few; j_call: TRBJ1-5; cdr3_aa: CASTGPQGRGQPQHF; cdr3_nt: TGTGCCAGCACCGGACCACAGGGGCGAGGTCAGCCCCAGCATTTT
d_call: .; v_call: TRBV11-2; clone_size: .; j_call: TRBJ2-1; cdr3_aa: CASSLDPGALNEQFF; cdr3_nt: TGTGCCAGCAGCTTAGATCCAGGGGCGCTCAATGAGCAGTTCTTC
d_call: .; v_call: TRBV18; clone_size: once; j_call: TRBJ1-6; cdr3_aa: CASSQSSYNSPLHF; cdr3_nt: TGTGCCAGCTCACAGAGCTCCTATAATTCACCCCTCCACTTT
d_call: TRBD1; v_call: TRBV18; clone_size: few; j_call: TRBJ1-1; cdr3_aa: CASSPGQGNTEAFF; cdr3_nt: TGTGCCAGCTCACCAGGACAGGGGAACACTGAAGCTTTCTTT
d_call: .; v_call: TRBV30; clone_size: few; j_call: TRBJ2-3; cdr3_aa: CAWALDRTDTQYF; cdr3_nt: TGTGCCTGGGCCTTAGACAGGACAGATACGCAGTATTTT
d_call: TRBD1; v_call: TRBV7-6; clone_size: .; j_call: TRBJ1-1; cdr3_aa: CASSLPPTGRNTEAFF; cdr3_nt: TGTGCCAGCAGCTTACCCCCGACAGGGCGGAACACTGAAGCTTTCTTT
d_call: .; v_call: TRBV7-2; clone_size: .; j_call: TRBJ2-7; cdr3_aa: CASSLGAVSREQYF; cdr3_nt: TGTGCCAGCAGCTTAGGAGCAGTGTCGCGGGAGCAGTACTTC
d_call: TRBD1; v_call: TRBV13; clone_size: .; j_call: TRBJ1-2; cdr3_aa: CASSLGQGQGAFGYTF; cdr3_nt: TGTGCCAGCAGCTTAGGCCAGGGACAGGGGGCGTTTGGCTACACCTTC
d_call: .; v_call: TRBV7-6; clone_size: .; j_call: TRBJ2-5; cdr3_aa: CASSLGGPGRGTQYF; cdr3_nt: TGTGCCAGCAGCTTGGGGGGGCCGGGGCGCGGGACCCAGTACTTC
d_call: .; v_call: TRBV12-3/TRBV12-4; clone_size: few; j_call: TRBJ1-3; cdr3_aa: CASSLSLGNTIYF; cdr3_nt: TGTGCCAGCAGTTTATCCCTTGGAAACACCATATATTTT